A single sample is the source of the 16 T cell receptor beta chains below, sequenced in a study of T cells expressing NK-cell markers. TCRdb re-called the 5' RACE reads; every CDR3 protein appears as one record, without DNA. The sample totals over 150,000 distinct CDR3 sequences. Sequencing input: blood T cells: a sorted CD56 or NKG2C T cell subset, CD4+ or CD8+ T cells, or bulk PBMC T cells (not recorded which). The origin of the receptors is a man aged 18-70 years in good health.

The chain is built from TRBV6-5 and TRBJ2-7; the TCRdb D gene call, TRBD1, has no DNA to confirm it. CDR3 size: 15 residues. The germline gives CDR1 MNHEY, CDR2 SVGAGI. The CDR3 loop reads CASSYSGTGGYEQYF.

The V call is TRBV19, the J call TRBJ2-1; TCRdb indicates TRBD2, and absent DNA this call remains unverified. Germline V gene data show CDR1 as LNHDA and CDR2 as SQIVND (reference sequence). The CDR3 spans 17 residues. CDR3 protein: CASSIDRGLPSRNEQFF.

V usage is TRBV20-1 and J usage is TRBJ2-3; the D gene TCRdb calls, TRBD1, cannot be checked with no DNA. CDR1 is DFQATT, CDR2 SNEGSKA, per germline (reference sequence). There are 14 residues in the CDR3. CDR3 residues: CSASGTERTDTQYF.

V gene TRBV15 combines with J gene TRBJ1-2; without DNA, the TCRdb call of TRBD1 cannot be checked. This CDR3 is 17 amino acids long. Germline assignment: CDR1 LNHNV and CDR2 YYDKDF (reference sequence). CDR3 region: CATSRDEIGQGALSYTF.

The J gene is TRBJ2-7, the V gene TRBV6-1. The CDR3 is made up of 12 amino acids. Germline V lookup: CDR1 MNHNS, CDR2 SASEGT. Here the CDR3 reads CASSVRKNEQYF.

The V gene is TRBV6-1, the J gene TRBJ2-3; TCRdb's D call, TRBD2, is unchecked because there is no DNA. CDR3 size: 16 residues. CDR1 and CDR2 from the germline V gene are MNHNS and SASEGT. The CDR3 sequence: CASSQSSGGLTDTQYF.

The chain combines TRBV6-1 with TRBJ2-2; TCRdb picks TRBD1, but there is no DNA to check that call. The CDR3 totals 15 residues. Germline V gene sequence: CDR1 MNHNS, CDR2 SASEGT. The CDR3 spells CASSADRGAGGELFF.

The chain uses TRBV5-1 and TRBJ2-7; TCRdb's D call, TRBD1, is unchecked because there is no DNA. The CDR3 has 14 residues. Germline V gives CDR1 SGHRS, CDR2 YFSETQ. The CDR3 is CASQPGGGSYEQYF.

The gene calls are TRBV5-5 and TRBJ1-1; TCRdb lists TRBD1, though no DNA is available to test this call. CDR1 SGHKS and CDR2 YYEKEE come from the germline V gene (reference sequence). CDR3 length equals 15 residues. CDR3 sequence reads: CASSLEGGGGTEAFF.

V and J are TRBV6-5 and TRBJ1-1; without DNA, the TCRdb call of TRBD1 cannot be checked. The CDR3 extends over 11 amino acids. Germline V gene lookup returns CDR1 MNHEY and CDR2 SVGAGI. CDR3 residues: CASSGGVEAFF.

This chain's CDR3 is CASSNRDPDEKLFF. This chain connects TRBV12-3 or TRBV12-4 to TRBJ1-4; TCRdb selects TRBD1, and the lack of DNA leaves this call unchecked. The CDR3 is 14 amino acids.

This chain joins TRBV15 and TRBJ2-1; the TCRdb D gene call, TRBD1, has no DNA to confirm it. Germline CDR1 is LNHNV and CDR2 is YYDKDF (reference sequence). The CDR3 loop spans 17 amino acids. CDR3 amino acids: CATSRDRGVGSYNEQFF.

The chain employs TRBV20-1 and TRBJ2-3; with no DNA, the TCRdb D assignment of TRBD1 cannot be verified. CDR1 DFQATT and CDR2 SNEGSKA come from the germline V gene (reference sequence). This CDR3 contains 18 residues. The CDR3: CSARGLLRDTRYTDTQYF.

The chain has TRBV4-2 and TRBJ2-3; lacking DNA, the TRBD2 call made by TCRdb goes unchecked. The CDR3 has 16 amino acids. Germline V gene data show CDR1 as LGHNA and CDR2 as YNFKEQ. The CDR3 sequence is CASSQDGTSGADTQYF.

The J gene is TRBJ2-2, the V gene TRBV12-3 or TRBV12-4. The CDR3 length is 12 residues. The CDR3 sequence: CASSLGRSDAFF.

The chain recombines TRBV9 with TRBJ2-1. Germline CDR1 is SGDLS and CDR2 is YYNGEE. CDR3 length: 15 amino acids. The chain's CDR3 is CASSESLMGLNEQFF.